This record concerns one T cell receptor beta chain sequence. The junction departs from germline at one end; a sequencing error may be responsible. This sample's RNA came from whole unsorted tissue. Distant lung tissue was collected more than 3 cm away from the tumor edge. A modified ARM-PCR protocol with three rounds of nested PCR amplified TCRbeta. In TCRdb, the multiplex PCR reads were re-called with MiXCR into one record per CDR3 protein. The sample holds 98,000 or so distinct CDR3 sequences; 75% to 85% are singletons and the top ten take roughly 33%. There are 13 residues in the CDR3. Germline V gene lookup returns CDR1 WSHSY and CDR2 SAAADI. The record originates from a study of tumor and adjacent non-tumor tissue in lung cancer.

V and J are TRBV10-2 and TRBJ2-1; D gene ambiguous. This TCR was sampled from a man between 60 and 70 years old with small cell lung cancer. Sequences were obtained from distant non-tumor lung tissue. CDR3 bases: TGTGCCAGCAGTTTCCTCTCCTACAATGAGCAGTTCTTC. Amino acids: CASSFLSYNEQFF.